This T cell receptor beta chain was identified in a study of shared clonotypes between healthy human individuals. The germline gives CDR1 SGHVS, CDR2 FQNEAQ. The CDR3 is made up of 15 amino acids. Between the trimmed V and J ends, which lost 1 base and 9 bases, there was a span of 18 bases. The authors divided CD4+ cells into CD45RA+ naive and CD45RA-negative memory subsets. This clone was counted only a few times. Measured with immunoSEQ multiplex PCR; TCRdb has only the in-frame clones, and not every one. The sample records roughly 2.4 million clones, nearly 97% being singletons. The TCR sequence derives from a man younger than 35 in good health. Sequenced: naive CD4+ T cells sorted from blood. Subset given: CD45RA+ positively selected. The rearrangement links TRBV7-8 to TRBJ2-5, with D possibly matching TRBD2 (5 bases). The CDR3 loop reads CASSLVAQTQEAQYF. CDR3 in DNA: TGTGCCAGCAGCTTAGTGGCGCAAACCCAGGAGGCCCAGTACTTC.